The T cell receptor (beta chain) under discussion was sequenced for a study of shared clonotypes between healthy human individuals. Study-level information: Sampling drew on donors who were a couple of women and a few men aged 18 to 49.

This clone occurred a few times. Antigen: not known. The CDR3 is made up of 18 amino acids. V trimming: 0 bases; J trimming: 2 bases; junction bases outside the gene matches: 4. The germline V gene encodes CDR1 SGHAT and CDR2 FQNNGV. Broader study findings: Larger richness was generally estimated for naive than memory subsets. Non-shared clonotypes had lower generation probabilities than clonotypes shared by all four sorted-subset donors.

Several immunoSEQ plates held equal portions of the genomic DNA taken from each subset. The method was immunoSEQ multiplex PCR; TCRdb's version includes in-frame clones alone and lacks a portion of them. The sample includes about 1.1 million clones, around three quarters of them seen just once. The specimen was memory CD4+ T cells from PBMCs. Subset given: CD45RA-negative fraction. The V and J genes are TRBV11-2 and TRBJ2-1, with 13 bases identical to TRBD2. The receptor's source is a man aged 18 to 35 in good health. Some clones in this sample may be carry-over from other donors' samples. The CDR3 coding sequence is TGTGCCAGCAGCTTAGAGGGGACTAGCGGGACCGCCTACAATGAGCAGTTCTTC. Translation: CASSLEGTSGTAYNEQFF.